These 9 T cell receptor beta chains were sequenced from one sample in a study of cytomegalovirus exposure and HLA in healthy donors (dated by TCRdb to the late 2010s). Receptor libraries were prepared by the immunoSEQ multiplex PCR assay. TCRdb took over this immuneACCESS table, retaining in-frame rearrangements with V and J assigned. Such tables are incomplete; in checked studies, under half of the missing clones stem from an unresolved V gene, and the remainder is unexplained. The sample yields 150,000 to 200,000 clones; about 85% were counted once. The leading ten clones occupy 16% of the sample. Input material: PBMCs. The receptors were gathered from a man aged 18 to 35 in good health and CMV-seropositive.

The rearrangement joins TRBV27 to TRBJ1-1; a possible D gene is TRBD1 (5 bases). V lost 4 bases, J lost 4 bases, and 13 bases lay in between. Germline V gene data show CDR1 as MNHEY and CDR2 as SMNVEV (reference sequence). This CDR3 comprises 14 residues. CDR3 sequence: CASSSPGQGTEAFF. The CDR3 DNA sequence: TGTGCCAGCAGTTCTCCAGGGCAGGGCACTGAAGCTTTCTTT.

The rearrangement uses TRBV29-1 and TRBJ2-5; the match to TRBD2 covers 8 bases. J was trimmed by 4 bases and V by 4 bases; bases with no gene match: 8. CDR3 length: 14 amino acids. CDR1 is SQVTM, CDR2 ANQGSEA, per germline. The CDR3 DNA reads as TGCAGCGTTGTAGGTAGCGGGAAAGGAGAGACCCAGTACTTC. It codes for CSVVGSGKGETQYF.

The V and J genes are TRBV11-2 and TRBJ1-5; D perhaps matches TRBD1 (6 bases). The CDR3 is 14 amino acids. The germline V and J ends were trimmed by 2 bases and 5 bases, with 10 bases remaining between them. Per the germline V gene, CDR1 is SGHAT and CDR2 is FQNNGV. CDR3 bases: TGTGCCAGCAGCTTATTCAGGGGTGATCAGCCCCAGCATTTT. Its protein is CASSLFRGDQPQHF.

This clone was counted only a few times. The chain joins TRBV9 to TRBJ2-7; a possible D gene is TRBD1 (6 bases). This CDR3 comprises 19 residues. Trimming removed 0 bases at V and 1 base at J, with 23 bases between. CDR1 is SGDLS, CDR2 YYNGEE, per germline. The CDR3 coding sequence is TGTGCCAGCAGCGTAGGCGATAAGAAACCGGGACACCCTTCCTACGAGCAGTACTTC. Its protein is CASSVGDKKPGHPSYEQYF.

The V gene is TRBV6-6, the J gene TRBJ1-2; 7 nucleotides align to TRBD1. CDR3 size: 14 residues. The ends lost 1 base at V and 5 bases at J; junction bases unmatched: 4. The germline V gene has CDR1 MNHNY and CDR2 SVGAGI (reference sequence). The CDR3 DNA sequence: TGTGCCAGCAGTTACTTAGGACAGGCTTATGGCTACACCTTC. It is translated as CASSYLGQAYGYTF.

This CDR3 reads CASSLETGDSWRTEAFF. CDR3 nucleotides: TGTGCCAGCAGTTTGGAGACAGGGGACAGCTGGAGGACTGAAGCTTTCTTT. The chain recombines TRBV28 with TRBJ1-1, with TRBD1 matching 8 bases. The V gene end was trimmed by 3 bases and the J gene end by 5 bases; junction bases not matched to a gene: 14. The V gene's germline CDR1 is MDHEN and CDR2 SYDVKM. This CDR3 contains 17 residues.

The chain is built from TRBV7-3 and TRBJ2-7; 9 bases map to TRBD1. The ends lost 2 bases at V and 4 bases at J; junction bases unmatched: 6. Germline V gene sequence: CDR1 SGHTA, CDR2 FQGTGA. The CDR3 spans 15 residues. In nucleotides, the CDR3 is TGTGCCAGCAGCTTAGAGGGACAGGGAAAATACGAGCAGTACTTC. Translating gives CASSLEGQGKYEQYF.

This clone was observed a single time. The chain joins TRBV6-5 to TRBJ1-1; 7 nucleotides align to TRBD1. Trimming took 5 bases from V and 5 from J; bases not matched to a gene: 11. The CDR3 runs to 15 residues. Germline V gene data show CDR1 as MNHEY and CDR2 as SVGAGI. Written as DNA, the CDR3 is TGTGCCAGCAGTACCCGACAGGGATGGGAGACTGAAGCTTTCTTT. This sequence encodes CASSTRQGWETEAFF.

This clone was found a few times. The V gene is TRBV28, the J gene TRBJ2-5; 12 nucleotides align to TRBD2. CDR1 and CDR2 from the germline V gene are MDHEN and SYDVKM. The CDR3 spans 14 residues. V lost 7 bases, J lost 3 bases, and 3 bases stayed unmatched. The CDR3 DNA follows: TGTGCCAGCAAGGCTAGCGGGGGGGAAGAGACCCAGTACTTC. It specifies CASKASGGEETQYF.